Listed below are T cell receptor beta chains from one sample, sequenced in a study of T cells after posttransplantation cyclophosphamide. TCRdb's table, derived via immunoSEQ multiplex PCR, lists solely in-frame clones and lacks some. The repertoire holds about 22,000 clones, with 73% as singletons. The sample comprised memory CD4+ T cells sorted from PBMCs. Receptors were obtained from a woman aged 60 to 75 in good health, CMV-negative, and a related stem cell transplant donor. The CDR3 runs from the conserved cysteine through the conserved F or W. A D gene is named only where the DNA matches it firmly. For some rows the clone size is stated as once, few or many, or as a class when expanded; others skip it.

DNA: TGTGCCAGTAGCCAAGGACAGGGGGATGGCTACACCTTC
CDR3: CASSQGQGDGYTF
J: TRBJ1-2
size: .
V: TRBV19
D: TRBD1

DNA: TGCGCCAGCAGCTCCGTCGCCGGCGGGAGGAATAATGAGCAGTTCTTC
CDR3: CASSSVAGGRNNEQFF
J: TRBJ2-1
size: .
V: TRBV5-1
D: TRBD2

DNA: TGTGCCAGCAGTGATCGGGGGGCCGGCAAAAACATTCAGTACTTC
CDR3: CASSDRGAGKNIQYF
J: TRBJ2-4
size: .
V: TRBV2
D: .

DNA: TGTGCCAGCAGTTTAAGGGTAGGAGGACGGACCGGGGAGCTGTTTTTT
CDR3: CASSLRVGGRTGELFF
J: TRBJ2-2
size: .
V: TRBV27
D: .

DNA: TGTGCCAGCAGTCGGGCGGGTACCGGGGAGCTGTTTTTT
CDR3: CASSRAGTGELFF
J: TRBJ2-2
size: few
V: TRBV7-9
D: .

DNA: TGTGCCAGCACCGTTTCCCCGGGGATCCAAGAGACCCAGTACTTC
CDR3: CASTVSPGIQETQYF
J: TRBJ2-5
size: .
V: TRBV9
D: .

DNA: TGCGCCAGCAGCTTTAAGAGATGGAGAGACACCGGGGAGCTGTTTTTT
CDR3: CASSFKRWRDTGELFF
J: TRBJ2-2
size: .
V: TRBV5-1
D: .

DNA: TGTGCCAGCAGCGTGGGACAGGGAACCGGGGAGCTGTTTTTT
CDR3: CASSVGQGTGELFF
J: TRBJ2-2
size: .
V: TRBV9
D: TRBD1

DNA: TGTGCCAGCAGCCGGTACTACGAGCAGTACTTC
CDR3: CASSRYYEQYF
J: TRBJ2-7
size: few
V: TRBV11-3
D: .

DNA: TGTGCCAGCAGTTACTCGACGAGGGACTCCGGCTATGGCTACACCTTC
CDR3: CASSYSTRDSGYGYTF
J: TRBJ1-2
size: .
V: TRBV6-6
D: .

DNA: TGCGCCAGCAGCTTGGGGGGTAGCGGGGGCTACGAGCAGTACTTC
CDR3: CASSLGGSGGYEQYF
J: TRBJ2-7
size: .
V: TRBV5-1
D: TRBD2

DNA: TGTGCCAGCAGTGAAGGAGGGCCGTCGAATTCACCCCTCCACTTT
CDR3: CASSEGGPSNSPLHF
J: TRBJ1-6
size: .
V: TRBV2
D: .

DNA: TGCGCCAGCAGCTCGGACTACTACAATGAGCAGTTCTTC
CDR3: CASSSDYYNEQFF
J: TRBJ2-1
size: .
V: TRBV4-1
D: .

DNA: TGTGCCAGCAGTTCAGACAGTTACAATGAGCAGTTCTTC
CDR3: CASSSDSYNEQFF
J: TRBJ2-1
size: .
V: TRBV2
D: .

DNA: TGTGCCAGCAGTCCCCTGGGGGGGAGATACAATGAGCAGTTCTTC
CDR3: CASSPLGGRYNEQFF
J: TRBJ2-1
size: .
V: TRBV7-2
D: TRBD2

DNA: TGTGCCAGCAGCGAGGGGGCGGCCAAAAACATTCAGTACTTC
CDR3: CASSEGAAKNIQYF
J: TRBJ2-4
size: .
V: TRBV7-2
D: TRBD1

DNA: TGTGCCAGCAGTCTAAGTCGAGGCTACACCTTC
CDR3: CASSLSRGYTF
J: TRBJ1-2
size: few
V: TRBV2
D: .

DNA: TGTGCCAGCAGGGAGGGGGGGAGCCAAAATCAGCCCCAGCATTTT
CDR3: CASREGGSQNQPQHF
J: TRBJ1-5
size: .
V: TRBV6-1
D: .

DNA: TGTGCCAGCAAGGGCGCTAGCGGTCCCTACGAGCAGTACTTC
CDR3: CASKGASGPYEQYF
J: TRBJ2-7
size: .
V: TRBV2
D: TRBD2

DNA: TGTGCCGGCGGGACTGAAGACTATGGCTACACCTTC
CDR3: CAGGTEDYGYTF
J: TRBJ1-2
size: .
V: TRBV2
D: .

DNA: TGTGCCAGCAGTCCCTCCAACAGGGTTGGCGAGCAGTACTTC
CDR3: CASSPSNRVGEQYF
J: TRBJ2-7
size: .
V: TRBV9
D: .

DNA: TGTGCCATCAGTGGGACAGGGGTCGGGACTACGAACACCGGGGAGCTGTTTTTT
CDR3: CAISGTGVGTTNTGELFF
J: TRBJ2-2
size: .
V: TRBV10-3
D: TRBD1

DNA: TGTGCCAGCAGCAACAGGGTACCGTCCGACGAGCAGTACTTC
CDR3: CASSNRVPSDEQYF
J: TRBJ2-7
size: few
V: TRBV2
D: .

DNA: TGCGCCAGCAGCCAAGTGGACATGGGACTGCACTACTATGGCTACACCTTC
CDR3: CASSQVDMGLHYYGYTF
J: TRBJ1-2
size: .
V: TRBV4-1
D: .

DNA: TGTGCCAGCAGTGTACGTCCGGGAGTTAATGAAAAACTGTTTTTT
CDR3: CASSVRPGVNEKLFF
J: TRBJ1-4
size: few
V: TRBV2
D: .

DNA: TGCAGCGTTTCTAGCGGGGGGGCCTTCAATGAGCAGTTCTTC
CDR3: CSVSSGGAFNEQFF
J: TRBJ2-1
size: .
V: TRBV29-1
D: TRBD2

DNA: TGTGCCAGCAGCTTATCCGGGAGAGGGGCAGATACGCAGTATTTT
CDR3: CASSLSGRGADTQYF
J: TRBJ2-3
size: .
V: TRBV7-3
D: .

DNA: TGTGCCAGCAGCCGCCGCCGGGACTCCCTTGGGGGGGCCAACGTCCTGACTTTC
CDR3: CASSRRRDSLGGANVLTF
J: TRBJ2-6
size: .
V: TRBV7-8
D: .

DNA: TGTGCCAGTACGGTGTCAAGCTCCTATAATTCACCCCTCCACTTT
CDR3: CASTVSSSYNSPLHF
J: TRBJ1-6
size: .
V: TRBV19
D: .

DNA: TGTGCCAGCAGCCTCGGGACTGCGCGAGGCTACACCTTC
CDR3: CASSLGTARGYTF
J: TRBJ1-2
size: .
V: TRBV7-2
D: .

DNA: TGTGCCAGCAGTGGCCAGACTAGCGGCACCGGGGAGCTGTTTTTT
CDR3: CASSGQTSGTGELFF
J: TRBJ2-2
size: few
V: TRBV2
D: TRBD2

DNA: TGTGCCAGCAGCTTTCAGGGGAGCGATGAGCAGTTCTTC
CDR3: CASSFQGSDEQFF
J: TRBJ2-1
size: .
V: TRBV5-4
D: .

DNA: TGTGCCAGCAGCTTGGCCCCAGGGGTCTATGGCTACACCTTC
CDR3: CASSLAPGVYGYTF
J: TRBJ1-2
size: .
V: TRBV5-6
D: .

DNA: TGTGCCATCAGCGGACTAGCGGGAGGCACAGATACGCAGTATTTT
CDR3: CAISGLAGGTDTQYF
J: TRBJ2-3
size: .
V: TRBV10-3
D: TRBD2

DNA: TGTGCCAGCAGCTTGGCACCCACAGGGGCTGGGGCCAACGTCCTGACTTTC
CDR3: CASSLAPTGAGANVLTF
J: TRBJ2-6
size: .
V: TRBV5-5
D: TRBD1

DNA: TGTGCCAGCAGTCTTCGCAGGATAGGGAGGGGATACGAGCAGTACTTC
CDR3: CASSLRRIGRGYEQYF
J: TRBJ2-7
size: .
V: TRBV27
D: TRBD2

DNA: TGTGCCAGCAGTAACGGACAGAACACCGGGGAGCTGTTTTTT
CDR3: CASSNGQNTGELFF
J: TRBJ2-2
size: once
V: TRBV6-1
D: .

DNA: TGTGCCAGCAGTTTATGGGCTAGCGGGAGGAACACCGGGGAGCTGTTTTTT
CDR3: CASSLWASGRNTGELFF
J: TRBJ2-2
size: .
V: TRBV28
D: TRBD2

DNA: TGTGCCAGCGGTATGCGAGATACGCAGTATTTT
CDR3: CASGMRDTQYF
J: TRBJ2-3
size: .
V: TRBV2
D: .

DNA: TGTGCCAGCAGCAAGACGGACAGGGAGTCCTACGAGCAGTACTTC
CDR3: CASSKTDRESYEQYF
J: TRBJ2-7
size: .
V: TRBV21-1
D: .

DNA: TGTGCCAGCAGCGTCGAAGGGACACACAATCAGCCCCAGCATTTT
CDR3: CASSVEGTHNQPQHF
J: TRBJ1-5
size: .
V: TRBV9
D: .

DNA: TGTGCCAGCAGTGCCCTAGGACAGGGGGGCTACGAGCAGTACTTC
CDR3: CASSALGQGGYEQYF
J: TRBJ2-7
size: .
V: TRBV6-1
D: TRBD1

DNA: TGTGCCAGCAGCTGGACTAGCGGGGGAGAACCTGAGCAGTTCTTC
CDR3: CASSWTSGGEPEQFF
J: TRBJ2-1
size: .
V: TRBV7-9
D: TRBD2

DNA: TGTGCCAGCAGCCTCGGACTAGCGAGGGACCACTACGAGCAGTACTTC
CDR3: CASSLGLARDHYEQYF
J: TRBJ2-7
size: .
V: TRBV7-8
D: TRBD2

DNA: TGCGCCAGCAGCTTGGAGAGCAGGGATACGCAGTATTTT
CDR3: CASSLESRDTQYF
J: TRBJ2-3
size: .
V: TRBV5-1
D: .

DNA: TGTGCCAGCCCAAAGGGAGCGGGCTCCTACAATGAGCAGTTCTTC
CDR3: CASPKGAGSYNEQFF
J: TRBJ2-1
size: .
V: TRBV18
D: .

DNA: TGCGCCAGCAGCCCCTGGGGTAGCGGGAACTACAATGAGCAGTTCTTC
CDR3: CASSPWGSGNYNEQFF
J: TRBJ2-1
size: .
V: TRBV5-1
D: TRBD2

DNA: TGTGCCAGCAGCCCCGGGACAGGGGCGTCCACTGAAGCTTTCTTT
CDR3: CASSPGTGASTEAFF
J: TRBJ1-1
size: medium-sized
V: TRBV6-6
D: TRBD1

DNA: TGTGCCATCAGCAGCGGGACCTACAATGAGCAGTTCTTC
CDR3: CAISSGTYNEQFF
J: TRBJ2-1
size: once
V: TRBV10-3
D: TRBD2

DNA: TGTGCCAGCAGCGTAGAAGGACATCTTGGAAACACCATATATTTT
CDR3: CASSVEGHLGNTIYF
J: TRBJ1-3
size: .
V: TRBV9
D: .

DNA: TGTGCCAGCAAAGGGACTAGGGGCGTAGTTGAGCAGTTCTTC
CDR3: CASKGTRGVVEQFF
J: TRBJ2-1
size: .
V: TRBV2
D: TRBD2

DNA: TGTGCCAGCAGTTACCAGGGACAGGGGTATAATTCACCCCTCCACTTT
CDR3: CASSYQGQGYNSPLHF
J: TRBJ1-6
size: .
V: TRBV6-5
D: TRBD1

DNA: TGTGCCAGCAGCCTGCTAGGAATCGGGGAGGAAAAACTGTTTTTT
CDR3: CASSLLGIGEEKLFF
J: TRBJ1-4
size: few
V: TRBV5-6
D: .

DNA: TGTGCCAGCAGTCCCCAGGGGGCATATGGCTACACCTTC
CDR3: CASSPQGAYGYTF
J: TRBJ1-2
size: .
V: TRBV2
D: TRBD1

DNA: TGTGCCAGCAGTTACCAGGGGAGGGACACTGAAGCTTTCTTT
CDR3: CASSYQGRDTEAFF
J: TRBJ1-1
size: .
V: TRBV6-5
D: .

DNA: TGTGCCAGCAGCTTAGCCCTCTTAATGAACACTGAAGCTTTCTTT
CDR3: CASSLALLMNTEAFF
J: TRBJ1-1
size: .
V: TRBV13
D: .

DNA: TGTGCCAGCAGCTTAACCCCCGGTATAAATGAGCAGTTCTTC
CDR3: CASSLTPGINEQFF
J: TRBJ2-1
size: .
V: TRBV7-8
D: .

DNA: TGTGCCAGCAGCGCCCGGCAGGCGAGAACCTACGAGCAGTACTTC
CDR3: CASSARQARTYEQYF
J: TRBJ2-7
size: .
V: TRBV7-2
D: .

DNA: TGTGCCAGCAGCTTGGGGCGGGAGGCATACAATGAGCAGTTCTTC
CDR3: CASSLGREAYNEQFF
J: TRBJ2-1
size: .
V: TRBV5-4
D: TRBD2